This T cell receptor (beta chain) was recovered during a study of cytomegalovirus exposure and HLA in healthy donors. Generated by immunoSEQ multiplex PCR, the TCRdb table keeps only in-frame clones and is missing some. The sample lists around 73,000 clones, approximately 90% seen once, with 3.8% in the top ten. The CDR3 spans 14 residues. Trimming cost V 8 bases and J 3 bases; bases outside gene matches: 8. Germline CDR1 reads ENHRY; CDR2 reads SYGVKD. V gene TRBV10-3 combines with J gene TRBJ2-5, with 8 nucleotides matching TRBD2. The clonotype was recovered from a woman aged 18-35 years in good health and CMV-seropositive. Sequenced: PBMCs. The DNA of the CDR3 is TGTGCCATCGGGGAAGGGACTAGGAAAGAGACCCAGTACTTC. Translating gives CAIGEGTRKETQYF.